A selection of T cell receptor beta chains follows, all from one sample in a study of neurological immune-mediated disorders. A single record per CDR3 protein comes from TCRdb applying MiXCR to the 5' RACE reads. Among 35,000 to 45,000 distinct CDR3 sequences listed, roughly 7.3% were seen once. Sequencing input: PBMCs. The receptor source for this set is a woman aged 40 to 49 in good health. The CDR3 runs from the conserved cysteine through the conserved F or W. Fields, in order: J gene, V gene, D gene, clone size, CDR3 protein, CDR3 DNA. The D gene is left open where the match is weak. For some rows the clone size is stated as once, few or many, or as a class when expanded; others skip it.

>TRBJ2-5|TRBV27|NA|many
CASSLSGGRGETQYF
TGTGCCAGCAGTTTATCGGGGGGTCGGGGGGAGACCCAGTACTTC
>TRBJ1-3|TRBV5-5|TRBD1|many
CASSLDKGAWGNTIYF
TGTGCCAGCAGCTTGGATAAGGGGGCGTGGGGAAACACCATATATTTT
>TRBJ2-7|TRBV7-8|NA|many
CASSLTRDSEQYF
TGTGCCAGCAGCTTAACAAGGGATTCCGAGCAGTACTTC
>TRBJ1-4|TRBV6-5|TRBD1|many
CASSFIRRTGDEKLFF
TGTGCCAGCAGTTTTATCCGGAGGACAGGGGATGAAAAACTGTTTTTT
>TRBJ2-1|TRBV5-1|NA|many
CASSLAQNNEQFF
TGCGCCAGCAGCTTGGCACAGAACAATGAGCAGTTCTTC
>TRBJ2-1|TRBV20-1|TRBD2|many
CSARLAGELNEQFF
TGCAGTGCTAGACTAGCGGGAGAACTCAATGAGCAGTTCTTC
>TRBJ1-5|TRBV11-2|NA|many
CASSGENYQPQHF
TGTGCCAGTTCTGGTGAAAACTATCAGCCCCAGCATTTT
>TRBJ1-6|TRBV6-5|NA|many
CATGETYSSPLHF
TGTGCCACCGGGGAGACGTACTCTTCACCCCTCCACTTT
>TRBJ2-3|TRBV6-1|TRBD2|many
CASSGGGAVDTQYF
TGTGCCAGCAGTGGCGGGGGGGCTGTAGATACGCAGTATTTT
>TRBJ2-3|TRBV20-1|TRBD2|many
CSARDRTSGRTDTQYF
TGCAGTGCTAGAGATCGGACTAGCGGGAGAACAGATACGCAGTATTTT
>TRBJ1-1|TRBV12-3/TRBV12-4|NA|NA
CASSGRHVNTEASF
TGTGCCAGCTCGGGGAGGCATGTGAACACTGAAGCTTCCTTT
>TRBJ2-3|TRBV27|NA|many
CASSFAGTRYTQYF
TGTGCCAGCAGTTTCGCAGGGACCCGCTATACGCAGTATTTT
>TRBJ2-1|TRBV12-3/TRBV12-4|NA|many
CASRPTGSEQFF
TGTGCCAGCAGGCCGACTGGCAGTGAGCAGTTCTTC
>TRBJ1-5|TRBV7-2|NA|many
CASSLRAGQPQHF
TGTGCCAGCAGCTTAAGGGCGGGTCAGCCCCAGCATTTT
>TRBJ1-2|TRBV18|NA|many
CASSPLEDYGYTF
TGTGCCAGCTCACCACTTGAGGACTATGGCTACACCTTC
>TRBJ2-3|TRBV5-5|NA|many
CASSLAQGLGTQYF
TGTGCCAGCAGCTTGGCCCAAGGCCTGGGGACGCAGTATTTT
>TRBJ2-3|TRBV7-8|TRBD2|many
CASSLDLVLAGALRTDTQYF
TGTGCCAGCAGCTTAGACCTGGTACTAGCGGGAGCGTTACGCACAGATACGCAGTATTTT
>TRBJ1-5|TRBV25-1|NA|NA
CASSGGQPQHF
TGTGCCAGCAGCGGAGGACAGCCCCAGCATTTT
>TRBJ1-2|TRBV20-1|NA|many
CSARMPSSGQENYGYTF
TGCAGTGCTAGAATGCCCTCCAGCGGTCAGGAGAACTATGGCTACACCTTC
>TRBJ2-3|TRBV7-7|NA|few
CASSLVPADTQYF
TGTGCTAGCAGCTTAGTGCCGGCCGATACGCAGTATTTT
>TRBJ1-1|TRBV12-3/TRBV12-4|NA|NA
CSSSLGGAEAFF
TGTTCCAGCAGTTTGGGCGGTGCTGAAGCTTTCTTT
>TRBJ2-5|TRBV10-1|NA|many
CASSPEGVKGETQYF
TGCGCCAGCAGTCCCGAAGGGGTAAAGGGAGAGACCCAGTACTTC
>TRBJ2-5|TRBV18|NA|many
CASSPWGETQYF
TGTGCCAGCTCACCATGGGGAGAGACCCAGTACTTC
>TRBJ2-5|TRBV11-2|NA|many
CASSLSGAETQYF
TGTGCCAGCAGCCTTAGCGGAGCAGAGACCCAGTACTTC
>TRBJ2-3|TRBV4-2|TRBD1|many
CASSLGDRDTDTQYF
TGTGCCAGCAGCCTAGGGGACAGGGATACAGATACGCAGTATTTT
>TRBJ2-7|TRBV14|TRBD2|many
CASSQGKRDSTTYEQYF
TGTGCCAGCAGCCAAGGGAAGCGGGACTCCACCACTTACGAGCAGTACTTC
>TRBJ2-7|TRBV20-1|NA|many
CSARDKDWSYEQYF
TGCAGTGCTAGAGATAAGGACTGGAGCTACGAGCAGTACTTC
>TRBJ2-2|TRBV12-3/TRBV12-4|NA|many
CASSLWGADTGELFF
TGTGCCAGCAGTTTATGGGGGGCGGACACCGGGGAGCTGTTTTTT
>TRBJ1-1|TRBV6-5|NA|many
CASSYFYPGVTEAFF
TGTGCCAGCAGTTACTTTTATCCAGGGGTGACTGAAGCTTTCTTT
>TRBJ1-1|TRBV5-1|NA|many
CASSLGGLYTEAFF
TGCGCCAGCAGCTTGGGGGGACTGTACACTGAAGCTTTCTTT
>TRBJ1-4|TRBV4-2|NA|many
CASSQDPDSNEKLFF
TGTGCCAGCAGCCAAGACCCCGACAGTAATGAAAAACTGTTTTTT
>TRBJ1-1|TRBV3-1|NA|many
CASSPRRGGFTEAFF
TGTGCCAGCAGCCCGCGTCGGGGAGGGTTCACTGAAGCTTTCTTT
>TRBJ1-1|TRBV5-1|NA|many
CASSFGNTEAFF
TGCGCCAGCAGCTTCGGGAACACTGAAGCTTTCTTT
>TRBJ1-1|TRBV28|NA|many
CASTLLTGRTEAFF
TGTGCCAGCACCCTCCTCACGGGGAGGACTGAAGCTTTCTTT
>TRBJ2-7|TRBV6-5|TRBD1|NA
CASSYSGTGPYEQYF
TGTGCCAGCAGTTACTCAGGGACAGGGCCATACGAGCAGTACTTC
>TRBJ2-3|TRBV10-3|NA|many
CAISEGDHTDTQYF
TGTGCCATCAGTGAGGGGGACCACACAGATACGCAGTATTTT
>TRBJ2-7|TRBV5-1|TRBD1|many
CASSPTLGGEYEQYF
TGCGCCAGCAGCCCTACGTTAGGGGGCGAGTACGAGCAGTACTTC
>TRBJ1-3|TRBV5-5|NA|many
CASSLGLISGNTIYF
TGTGCCAGCAGCCTAGGACTGATCTCTGGAAACACCATATATTTT
>TRBJ2-1|TRBV2|TRBD2|many
CASSGTSGAYEQFF
TGTGCCAGCAGTGGGACTAGCGGGGCTTATGAGCAGTTCTTC
>TRBJ2-3|TRBV4-2|TRBD2|many
CASSPGLAGDTQYF
TGTGCCAGCAGCCCGGGACTAGCCGGAGATACGCAGTATTTT
>TRBJ2-3|TRBV5-1|NA|many
CASSLDNPTDTQYF
TGCGCCAGCAGCTTGGACAACCCCACAGATACGCAGTATTTT
>TRBJ1-1|TRBV12-3/TRBV12-4|NA|many
CASSLSERSTEAFF
TGTGCCAGCAGTTTATCAGAGAGGAGCACTGAAGCTTTCTTT
>TRBJ2-2|TRBV7-3|NA|many
CASSRRGRATGELFF
TGTGCCAGCAGCCGGCGGGGCAGGGCAACCGGGGAGCTGTTTTTT
>TRBJ2-5|TRBV7-6|NA|NA
CASSFGRLETQYF
TGTGCCAGCAGCTTCGGTCGCTTGGAGACCCAGTACTTC
>TRBJ2-1|TRBV20-1|TRBD2|NA
CSARETGTSGRHGQFF
TGCAGTGCTAGAGAAACCGGGACTAGCGGAAGGCATGGGCAGTTCTTC
>TRBJ2-7|TRBV5-1|NA|many
CASSLAQGSEQYF
TGCGCCAGCAGCTTGGCCCAGGGCTCCGAGCAGTACTTC
>TRBJ1-2|TRBV12-3/TRBV12-4|NA|many
CASSLSGRPGYTF
TGTGCCAGCAGTCTCTCAGGGAGGCCTGGCTACACCTTC
>TRBJ1-2|TRBV24-1|NA|many
CATSVQANYGYTF
TGTGCCACCAGTGTCCAGGCTAACTATGGCTACACCTTC
>TRBJ2-2|TRBV12-3/TRBV12-4|NA|many
CASSWGTGPAGELFF
TGTGCCAGCAGTTGGGGGACTGGACCAGCCGGGGAGCTGTTTTTT
>TRBJ2-1|TRBV7-3|NA|many
CASRGPGNEQFF
TGTGCCAGCAGAGGTCCGGGGAATGAGCAGTTCTTC
>TRBJ2-5|TRBV20-1|TRBD1|many
CSALRDRGHETQYF
TGCAGTGCTCTACGGGACAGGGGGCACGAGACCCAGTACTTC
>TRBJ1-3|TRBV3-1|TRBD1|many
CASSSGQGGFGNTIYF
TGTGCCAGCAGCTCCGGACAGGGAGGATTTGGAAACACCATATATTTT
>TRBJ1-2|TRBV12-3/TRBV12-4|TRBD1|NA
CASISRGVRGRETF
TGTGCCAGCATTTCCCGGGGGGTCAGGGGGCGAGAAACCTTC
>TRBJ2-2|TRBV20-1|TRBD2|many
CSARDLLAGPELFF
TGCAGTGCTAGAGATCTATTAGCGGGCCCAGAGCTGTTTTTT